Detailed here is one T cell receptor beta chain. This clonotype was detected ten times or more. The antigen it recognizes is unknown. Per-base qualities were not stored, and no clone one base away is much larger. Data came from an Illumina HiSeq 2500. First-strand cDNA was synthesized with Superscript III and a set of TRAV- and TRBV-specific primers, covering both TCRalpha and TCRbeta chains. A roughly 20-cycle PCR with Phusion amplified the TCRs, pairing a constant-region primer with the adapter that was attached to the V primers. The isolated mRNA was amplified using the MessageAmp II aRNA Amplification Kit, with in vitro transcription performed for approximately 16 hours at 37 degrees C. The Dynabeads mRNA DIRECT Purification Kit was used to isolate the mRNA for TCR sequencing. Indexed Illumina adapters were added in a second Phusion PCR of around 27 cycles, and the PCR products were purified with AMPure XP beads. Per the authors' processing: Custom Perl scripts pooled TCR sequences encoding the same protein, removed out-of-frame sequences and computed each clonotype's abundance. The analysis excluded TCR sequences that were supported by just one read. Repertoire metrics included Shannon entropy, Gini index, clonality, richness, and frequency of TCRs shared between repertoires. The public reads were reprocessed in TCRdb via fastp at Q25 and MiXCR, keeping in-frame beta chains. Here each entry gathers all rows of one CDR3 protein and keeps the most common genes and DNA. The V and J calls come from TCRdb's annotation, not from the publication. This sample has 57,000 or so distinct CDR3 sequences in its table, and 20% to 25% of those were observed once. The ten largest clones add up to approximately 5.7% of the sample.

The sample comes from a study of low-dose radiotherapy and immunotherapy resistance in tumors (dated by TCRdb to between 2020 and 2023). For context, the study as a whole: In Cohort 1, each fraction delivered 0.5 Gy every 2 weeks, and the prescribed total PTV dose was 6.5 Gy. Nivolumab and ipilimumab were both given intravenously, with nivolumab at a 240 mg flat dose every two weeks and ipilimumab at 1 mg/kg every six weeks. Cohort 2 received 1 Gy per fraction every two weeks, with a total of 13 Gy over 26 weeks. Randomization of trial participants into treatment groups was not performed. Intravenous cyclophosphamide at 200 mg/m2 was administered every two weeks, one day ahead of each radiation and immunotherapy administration. Starting on cycle 1 day 1, patients took 300 mg of aspirin by mouth once daily for four cycles. Eight patients were included in the translational analysis: three from the first dose cohort and the first five from the second dose cohort.

CDR3 length: 17 amino acids, cysteine to phenylalanine. The retained sequence is limited to the CDR3, 51 bases, with the frame set at the first base. CDR1 and CDR2 are read off the germline V gene as SGHRS and YFSETQ. V lost 0 bases and J lost 1 base, and the count of bases not matched to a germline gene is 7. This specimen's time point label, per the study, means: before trial treatment. The donors came from RACIN, which was a single-arm phase I dose-escalation trial that paired nivolumab and ipilimumab with aspirin, low-dose cyclophosphamide and low-dose radiotherapy. Patients with advanced, TIL-negative solid tumors were considered eligible.

The chain couples TRBV5-1 to TRBJ2-1; 7 bases in the junction line up with TRBD1. The sequence derives from a male donor with prostate cancer. The sample in question was PBMCs, obtained before treatment. The CDR3 protein: CASSLVRGGKSYNEQFF. At the DNA level, the sequence is TGCGCCAGCAGCTTGGTGAGAGGGGGCAAATCCTACAATGAGCAGTTCTTC.